These T cell receptor beta chains were read from a single sample in a study of cytomegalovirus exposure and HLA in healthy donors. Profiling relied on immunoSEQ multiplex PCR, and the TCRdb table lists in-frame clones only, not all of them. The repertoire includes 86,000 or so clones, 95% to 97% of them detected once, and less than 2% sits in the top ten. Source material: PBMCs. Source of these receptors: a man younger than 35 in good health and CMV-seropositive. CDR3s include the opening cysteine and the closing phenylalanine or tryptophan. D genes are given only for firm matches. Expanded clones get a size class; other rows say once, few or many, or leave the size out.

d_gene	v_gene	j_gene	abundance	CDR3nt	CDR3aa
TRBD2	TRBV9	TRBJ2-5	.	TGTGCCAGCAGCGTAGGGACTAGCGGGACGCAAGAGACCCAGTACTTC	CASSVGTSGTQETQYF
.	TRBV7-3	TRBJ1-1	.	TGTGCCAGCAGCTATACAGGGAACACTGAAGCTTTCTTT	CASSYTGNTEAFF
TRBD1	TRBV6-1	TRBJ2-3	.	TGTGCCAGCAGTGAAAGAGGGGCCAGGGGGCGTCAGCCCCAGTATTTT	CASSERGARGRQPQYF
TRBD1	TRBV30	TRBJ2-2	.	TGTGCCTGGGGACAGGGGGGGACCGGGGAGCTGTTTTTT	CAWGQGGTGELFF
.	TRBV27	TRBJ2-1	.	TGTGCCAGTCGCGGCCCGGAAAATGAGCAGTTCTTC	CASRGPENEQFF
TRBD1	TRBV5-1	TRBJ1-1	.	TGCGCCAGCAGCTTTCCGGGACAGGGGGCGAGGAGGACTGAAGCTTTCTTT	CASSFPGQGARRTEAFF
.	TRBV5-4	TRBJ2-2	.	TGTGCCAGCAGCTTGGACCCCCCGGGTAACACCGGGGAGCTGTTTTTT	CASSLDPPGNTGELFF
.	TRBV4-1	TRBJ2-5	.	TGCGCCAGCAGCCACGGGGGGACATATCAAGAGACCCAGTACTTC	CASSHGGTYQETQYF
.	TRBV4-1	TRBJ2-1	.	TGCGCCAGCAGCCAAGAGATCCGGGACTTGGCCTACAATGAGCAGTTCTTC	CASSQEIRDLAYNEQFF
.	TRBV7-9	TRBJ2-2	.	TGTGCCAGCAGCCCGTTCACCGGGGAGCTGTTTTTT	CASSPFTGELFF
.	TRBV5-1	TRBJ2-1	.	TGCGCCAGCAGCTTGATCGGCGGGACAGTCGACAATGAGCAGTTCTTC	CASSLIGGTVDNEQFF
.	TRBV5-1	TRBJ1-2	.	TGCGCCAGCACCCTGGAGGGCGGCACTAGCGGCTACACCTTC	CASTLEGGTSGYTF
TRBD1	TRBV6-7	TRBJ2-2	.	TGTGCCAGCAGTTACGGGTGGCCACCGGGACAGGGTTACACCGGGGAGCTGTTTTTT	CASSYGWPPGQGYTGELFF
.	TRBV29-1	TRBJ2-1	.	TGCAGCGTTGAAATCCCACGGGTACGGAGAACCTCCTACAATGAGCAGTTCTTC	CSVEIPRVRRTSYNEQFF
.	TRBV30	TRBJ2-7	.	TGTGCCTGGAGTCTGGGACATTCCTCCTACGAGCAGTACTTC	CAWSLGHSSYEQYF
.	TRBV14	TRBJ1-5	.	TGTGCCAGCAGCCAAGAGAACGGTCAGCCCCAGCATTTT	CASSQENGQPQHF
.	TRBV28	TRBJ2-7	.	TGTGCCAGCAGTTCGTACTACGAGCAGTACTTC	CASSSYYEQYF
TRBD2	TRBV7-9	TRBJ2-7	.	TGTGCCAGCGACCTCAGCGGGAGCGTACACGAGCAGTACTTC	CASDLSGSVHEQYF
TRBD1	TRBV29-1	TRBJ2-3	.	TGCAGCGTTGTCGCGGGACAGGGTAACACAGATACGCAGTATTTT	CSVVAGQGNTDTQYF
.	TRBV4-1	TRBJ2-5	.	TGCGCCAGCAGCCACCCATCTGACAGGATTGATCAAGAGACCCAGTACTTC	CASSHPSDRIDQETQYF
TRBD2	TRBV6-1	TRBJ2-7	.	TGTGCCAGCAGACCCATAGCGGGAGGCAACTACGAGCAGTACTTC	CASRPIAGGNYEQYF
TRBD2	TRBV7-9	TRBJ2-1	.	TGTGCCAGCAGCACAACAAGCCTGGCTAGCGGGACTCTCGATGAGCAGTTCTTC	CASSTTSLASGTLDEQFF
TRBD1	TRBV28	TRBJ1-5	.	TGTGCCAGCAGTTTACCCACAGGGGGCTACAATCAGCCCCAGCATTTT	CASSLPTGGYNQPQHF
.	TRBV10-3	TRBJ2-1	.	TGTGCCATCAGTGACTTACACCCTGATGAGCAGTTCTTC	CAISDLHPDEQFF
.	TRBV7-9	TRBJ2-7	.	TGTGCCAGCAGCCCTGGCCAGGGGGAGGTATACGAGCAGTACTTC	CASSPGQGEVYEQYF
.	TRBV7-7	TRBJ2-2	.	TGTGCTAGCAGCGCCGACAGGATTGGGACCGGGGAGCTGTTTTTT	CASSADRIGTGELFF
.	TRBV2	TRBJ2-1	.	TGTGCCAGCAGACCCGGGACTGCAGCTTACAATGAGCAGTTCTTC	CASRPGTAAYNEQFF
TRBD1	TRBV19	TRBJ2-3	.	TGTGCCAGTAGTATGGGACAGGGGGCAACAGATACGCAGTATTTT	CASSMGQGATDTQYF
.	TRBV27	TRBJ2-1	.	TGTGCCAGCAGTTTACGGGCAGGGACCTACAATGAGCAGTTCTTC	CASSLRAGTYNEQFF
.	TRBV9	TRBJ2-1	.	TGTGCCAGCAGCGTGGAAGGTAGGGGGTACAATGAGCAGTTCTTC	CASSVEGRGYNEQFF
TRBD2	TRBV7-9	TRBJ2-1	.	TGTGCCAGCAGCTCGGGACTAGCGGGAATCAATGAGCAGTTCTTC	CASSSGLAGINEQFF
.	TRBV27	TRBJ1-2	.	TGTGCCAGCAGTCCCCGCGGGGGAGGGGTAAATGGCTACACCTTC	CASSPRGGGVNGYTF
TRBD1	TRBV28	TRBJ1-4	once	TGTGCCAGTAAACACAGGGGGGCCAGGACTAATGAAAAACTGTTTTTT	CASKHRGARTNEKLFF
.	TRBV29-1	TRBJ1-1	.	TGCAGCGTTGCCCAATCGACAGGGAACACTGAAGCTTTCTTT	CSVAQSTGNTEAFF
.	TRBV5-4	TRBJ1-2	.	TGTGCCAGCAGCTTGAGGGGCCACTATGGCTACACCTTC	CASSLRGHYGYTF
TRBD2	TRBV7-9	TRBJ2-1	once	TGTGCCAGCAGTCCGGGACTACCCGCCTATGAGCAGTTCTTC	CASSPGLPAYEQFF
TRBD1	TRBV18	TRBJ1-1	.	TGTGCCAGCTCACTTACAGAGGGACAGGGGACTCACACTGAAGCTTTCTTT	CASSLTEGQGTHTEAFF
TRBD2	TRBV19	TRBJ2-2	.	TGTGCCAGTAGCCCAAGACCCGGGACTACGTCCGGGGAGCTGTTTTTT	CASSPRPGTTSGELFF
.	TRBV2	TRBJ1-5	.	TGTGCCAGCAGTAGGAACAGGGATAGCAATCAGCCCCAGCATTTT	CASSRNRDSNQPQHF
.	TRBV19	TRBJ1-2	.	TGTGCCAGTAAGGAGGCTAACTATGGCTACACCTTC	CASKEANYGYTF
.	TRBV15	TRBJ1-1	.	TGTGCCACCAGCAGAGACAGGGGAGAACCCTACACTGAAGCTTTCTTT	CATSRDRGEPYTEAFF
.	TRBV28	TRBJ1-1	.	TGTGCCAGCAGCAGTCTGGGGGGTTGGTGGAACACTGAAGCTTTCTTT	CASSSLGGWWNTEAFF
.	TRBV13	TRBJ2-7	once	TGTGCCAGCAGCTTAGAACCCCACAGCACCTACGAGCAGTACTTC	CASSLEPHSTYEQYF
TRBD2	TRBV5-5	TRBJ2-2	.	TGTGCCAGCAGGGTTAGCGGGAGCGCCGGGGAGCTGTTTTTT	CASRVSGSAGELFF
.	TRBV27	TRBJ1-5	.	TGTGCCAGCAGTTTAATCTTAGGCAATCAGCCCCAGCATTTT	CASSLILGNQPQHF
TRBD1	TRBV29-1	TRBJ1-2	.	TGCAGCGTTGGCCCGACAGGGTCCTATGGCTACACCTTC	CSVGPTGSYGYTF